This TCR beta chain was identified during a study of STAT5B mutations in CD4+ large granular lymphocyte leukemia. CDR1 is LGHNA, CDR2 YNFKEQ, per germline. This CDR3 has 15 residues. Trimming cost V 1 base and J 2 bases, with 9 bases left between them. TCRdb keeps only in-frame clones here, not all; method: immunoSEQ multiplex PCR. The top ten hold roughly 0.41% of the sample, which has about 22,000 clones, about 79% seen once. The sequence was obtained from a human donor in good health. The sample was CD4+ T cells from blood buffy coats. The chain combines TRBV4-2 with TRBJ1-3; D remains ambiguous. The CDR3 DNA follows: TGTGCCAGCAGCCAAGTTGACATGCCTGGAAACACCATATATTTT. Its protein is CASSQVDMPGNTIYF.